This T cell receptor (beta chain) was retrieved from a study of blood T cell repertoires in COVID-19 (TCRdb year 2020). In the study overall: Collaborator samples came from the United States, Italy and Spain and covered acute and convalescent phases of COVID-19. The prospective study material was composed of cDNA or gDNA derived from T cells, B-cell-depleted T cells, or PBMCs. Deeply sampled blood TCRbeta repertoires from subjects exposed to, actively infected with, or recovered from COVID-19 were included in the dataset. A freely available public database, intended as a resource for researchers studying the immune response to SARS-CoV-2, is where the repertoires were released. The samples were drawn from two sources: the first 160 participants of the ongoing ImmuneRACE study, and 1,254 subjects contributed by 6 global collaborators. The sample metadata nearly always contained a de-identified subject ID, COVID-19 status, age in years and sex. Where available, HLA class I and class II types were taken from metadata supplied by the sample provider and were not determined by assay-based typing. Points the paper makes about the study in general: The quantity of clinical and demographic metadata differed by source and by participant and was supplied without curation.

Reading the germline V gene gives CDR1 SNHLY and CDR2 FYNNEI. V gives up 7 bases and J gives up 7 bases, and the segment between their germline ends measures 13 bases. Spanning cysteine to phenylalanine, the CDR3 consists of 13 amino acids. The DNA shown is the 39-base CDR3, in frame from base 1. The immunoSEQ Assay, a bias-controlled multiplex PCR, was used to amplify TCRbeta CDR3 regions from genomic DNA. Per the original workflow: The number of nucleated cells in each sample was estimated from the amplification of reference gene primers within the assay. To quantify the absolute abundance of each unique TCRbeta CDR3 rearrangement, sequence reads were collapsed and filtered. Productive Simpson clonality was computed per sample as the square root of Simpson's diversity index over productive rearrangements. The source is immuneACCESS, and TCRdb retained only in-frame sequences with V and J called. Part of the clones is not carried over; for the studies checked, unresolved V genes explain less than half of this, and the remainder is unexplained. V and J calls and clone size are as listed in that table; D and trimming were resolved from the DNA. This sample lists about 260,000 clones; 75% to 90% were detected once. The ten largest clones take up 2.4% of the sample.

For this clone: The clone's antigen remains unknown. The sample holds no much larger clone one base away, and base qualities are not on file.

Enrolling through a virtual design, the prospective study's participants ranged in age from roughly 18 to 90 years and lived across roughly 24 United States geographic areas. Cohort assignment in the prospective study relied on participant-reported clinical history from a screening survey and a study questionnaire. Recovered participants in ImmuneRACE Cohort 3 were defined as having two consecutive negative NP/OP PCR tests, clearance from a healthcare professional, or resolution of symptoms. In the prospective study, mobile phlebotomists collected whole blood, serum and a nasopharyngeal or oropharyngeal swab from each participant. Additional blood draws and questionnaires over an approximately two-month period could optionally be provided by prospective study participants. Before DNA extraction, prospective study blood samples were shipped either frozen or at room temperature.

The sequence derives from a woman between 18 and 30 years old who had recovered from COVID-19. Material: PBMCs or T cells enriched from blood (not recorded which). The chain is encoded by TRBV2 joined to TRBJ1-4; 5 matching bases give a weak D call of TRBD1. The CDR3 is CASIRRDTEKLFF. The DNA sequence follows: TGTGCCAGCATTCGCAGGGATACTGAAAAACTGTTTTTT.